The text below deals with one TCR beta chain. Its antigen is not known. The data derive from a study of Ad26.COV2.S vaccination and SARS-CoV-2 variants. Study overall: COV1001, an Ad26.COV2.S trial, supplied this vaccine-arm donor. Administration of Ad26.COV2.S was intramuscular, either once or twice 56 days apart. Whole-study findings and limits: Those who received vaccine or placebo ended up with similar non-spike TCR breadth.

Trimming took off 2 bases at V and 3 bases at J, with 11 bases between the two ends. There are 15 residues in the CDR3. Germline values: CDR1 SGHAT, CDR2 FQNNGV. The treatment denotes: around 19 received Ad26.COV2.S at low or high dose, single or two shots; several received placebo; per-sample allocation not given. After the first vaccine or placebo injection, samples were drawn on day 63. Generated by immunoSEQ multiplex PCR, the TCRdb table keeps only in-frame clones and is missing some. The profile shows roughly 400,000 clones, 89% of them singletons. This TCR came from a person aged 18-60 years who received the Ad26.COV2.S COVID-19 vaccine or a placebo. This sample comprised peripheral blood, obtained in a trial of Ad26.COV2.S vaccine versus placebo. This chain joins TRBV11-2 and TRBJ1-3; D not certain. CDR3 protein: CASSLLEGFGNTIYF. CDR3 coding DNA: TGTGCCAGCAGCTTACTTGAAGGGTTTGGAAACACCATATATTTT.